These 18 T cell receptor beta chains originate from one sample sequenced in a study of T-cell reconstitution after alpha-beta-depleted transplantation in children. Unique molecular identifiers were incorporated into the prepared TCRbeta library. Via MiXCR, TCRdb re-called the PCR reads, giving one row per CDR3 protein. The sample contains approximately 1,000,000 distinct CDR3 sequences, about 31% of which appear only once. This sample comprised PBMCs, mostly from graft donor cells, obtained 360 days after TCRalphabeta/CD19-depleted stem cell transplant. These receptors originate from a boy under three years old who had a stem cell transplant for SCID, so the T cells may come from the graft donor.

This clonotype was counted ten times or more. The rearrangement uses TRBV10-3 and TRBJ2-1; no reliable D call. V gave up 3 bases and J gave up 6 bases, with 18 bases separating them. The CDR3 is made up of 16 amino acids. Per the germline V gene, CDR1 is ENHRY and CDR2 is SYGVKD. The CDR3 nucleotides are TGTGCCATCAGTGACCCCGTGGCTGGGTCGCGCAATGAGCAGTTCTTC. It codes for CAISDPVAGSRNEQFF.

The sample holds many counts of this clonotype. The V gene is TRBV6-2 or TRBV6-3, the J gene TRBJ1-1; D possibly corresponds to TRBD1 (6 bases). Germline-derived CDR1 and CDR2 are MNHEY and SVGEGT. This CDR3 is 14 amino acids long. Trimming removed 0 bases at V and 4 bases at J, with 9 bases between. The CDR3 sequence: CASSYSGAGTEAFF. The CDR3 nucleotides are TGTGCCAGCAGTTACTCGGGGGCGGGCACTGAAGCTTTCTTT.

The chain employs TRBV28 and TRBJ2-7; 12 bases are shared with TRBD2. The V gene's germline CDR1 is MDHEN and CDR2 SYDVKM. The CDR3 runs to 17 residues. With 2 bases clipped from V and 3 bases from J, the junction kept 8 bases outside the gene matches. This chain's CDR3 is CASSLGFRLAGDYEQYF. The CDR3 nucleotides read TGTGCCAGCAGTTTAGGATTTCGACTAGCGGGGGACTACGAGCAGTACTTC.

The genes are TRBV11-2 and TRBJ2-3; 10 positions agree with TRBD2. J lost 3 bases, V lost 3 bases, and 9 bases had no gene match. Looked up from germline, CDR1 is SGHAT and CDR2 is FQNNGV. There are 17 residues in the CDR3. CDR3 nucleotides: TGTGCCAGCAGCTTGATGGTACTAGCGGGGCGGACAGATACGCAGTATTTT. It codes for CASSLMVLAGRTDTQYF.

This clonotype was seen a few times. The chain employs TRBV7-2 and TRBJ2-1; 10 positions agree with TRBD2. There are 16 residues in the CDR3. Germline-derived CDR1 and CDR2 are SGHTA and FQGNSA. The J segment lost 4 bases and the V segment lost 1 base, leaving 4 bases of the junction unmatched. The CDR3 sequence: CASSLVVSGGYNEQFF. CDR3 bases: TGTGCCAGCAGCTTAGTAGTTAGCGGGGGGTACAATGAGCAGTTCTTC.

This clonotype has only a few counts. The rearrangement links TRBV9 to TRBJ2-5; 7 nucleotides line up with TRBD2. CDR1 and CDR2 from the germline V gene are SGDLS and YYNGEE. This CDR3 is 14 amino acids long. Losses at the gene ends were 0 bases for V and 6 bases for J; bases not matched to a gene: 5. The CDR3 sequence is CASSVGTSAQTQYF. The CDR3 DNA reads TGTGCCAGCAGCGTAGGAACTAGCGCTCAGACCCAGTACTTC.

This clonotype was seen a handful of times. The CDR3 sequence: CASSLMTSSGAYEQYF. The CDR3 coding sequence is TGTGCCAGCAGCTTAATGACCTCTAGCGGGGCGTACGAGCAGTACTTC. The V and J genes are TRBV7-9 and TRBJ2-7; 9 nucleotides line up with TRBD2. Trimming removed 2 bases from V and 4 bases from J; junction bases left unmatched: 9. The CDR3 spans 16 residues. The germline V gene has CDR1 SEHNR and CDR2 FQNEAQ (reference sequence).

V gene TRBV12-3 or TRBV12-4 combines with J gene TRBJ1-1, with TRBD1 as a possible D gene (6 bases). Trimming cost V 6 bases and J 7 bases, with 18 bases left between them. There are 14 residues in the CDR3. In DNA, the CDR3 is TGTGCCAGCAGCCGCCAAGGGGGGGGCGGTGAAGCTTTCTTT. Its translation is CASSRQGGGGEAFF.

This clonotype was seen more than once but under ten times. The chain combines TRBV4-3 with TRBJ1-5; D perhaps matches TRBD1 (6 bases). The CDR3 has 14 amino acids. Germline CDR1 and CDR2: LGHNA and YSLEER. Trimming cost V 4 bases and J 3 bases, with 10 bases left between them. The CDR3 region has the DNA TGCGCCAGCAGCCTGACAGGACACAATCAGCCCCAGCATTTT. Amino acids: CASSLTGHNQPQHF.

As to this clonotype: Possible read error: a much larger clone is one base away. This rearrangement joins TRBV28 to TRBJ2-1; possibly TRBD2 for D (7 bases). The tail of the sequence fits TRBJ2-7 better, so the J call may be wrong. This CDR3 comprises 17 residues. CDR1 is MDHEN, CDR2 SYDVKM, per germline. CDR3 amino acids: CASSSPWGLSGGGEQYF. The DNA of the CDR3 is TGTGCCAGCAGTTCCCCTTGGGGACTTTCGGGGGGCGGTGAGCAGTACTTC.

The rearrangement uses TRBV28 and TRBJ2-5; D possibly uses TRBD1 or TRBD2 (5 bases each). Germline CDR1 is MDHEN and CDR2 is SYDVKM. V was pared by 3 bases and J by 4 bases, with 18 bases between. CDR3 size: 16 residues. CDR3 nucleotide sequence: TGTGCCAGCAGTTTCACCGGGACCGGGCGGTTAGAGACCCAGTACTTC. Translating gives CASSFTGTGRLETQYF.

This clonotype has only a few counts. This chain joins TRBV7-3 and TRBJ2-1; D gene unclear. Trimming pared 1 base from V and 5 bases from J, leaving 9 bases between. CDR3 length equals 14 residues. Germline CDR1 and CDR2: SGHTA and FQGTGA. CDR3 nucleotide sequence: TGTGCCAGCAGCTTAATGGGATTTAACAATGAGCAGTTCTTC. This gives the protein CASSLMGFNNEQFF. The full variable domain, completed using reference TRBV7-3 and TRBJ2-1, is GAGVSQTPSNKVTEKGKYVELRCDPISGHTALYWYRQSLGQGPEFLIYFQGTGAADDSGLPNDRFFAVRPEGSVSTLKIQRTERGDSAVYLCASSLMGFNNEQFFGPGTRLTVL.

This clonotype showed up just a few times. This chain connects TRBV20-1 to TRBJ2-2; D gene uncertain. The CDR3 has 14 residues. Per the germline V gene, CDR1 is DFQATT and CDR2 is SNEGSKA (reference sequence). Trimming removed 0 bases at V and 4 bases at J, with 9 bases between. The CDR3 reads CSARESYSTGELFF. CDR3 coding DNA: TGCAGTGCTAGAGAGTCTTATAGCACCGGGGAGCTGTTTTTT.

The gene calls are TRBV20-1 and TRBJ2-3; D is unclear. Looked up from germline, CDR1 is DFQATT and CDR2 is SNEGSKA (reference sequence). The CDR3 has 13 residues. V was shortened by 0 bases and J by 2 bases, with 6 bases between the two germline ends. CDR3 DNA sequence: TGCAGTGCTAGAGATTCCCTCACAGATACGCAGTATTTT. This codes for CSARDSLTDTQYF.

This clonotype has only a few counts. The J gene is TRBJ2-1, the V gene TRBV10-3; 11 nucleotides line up with TRBD2. The germline V gene encodes CDR1 ENHRY and CDR2 SYGVKD. This CDR3 has 15 amino acids. The V segment lost 0 bases and the J segment 9 bases; nucleotides outside the gene matches: 4. The CDR3 loop is CAISESSTSGGEQFF. The DNA for the CDR3 is TGTGCCATCAGTGAGTCAAGCACTAGCGGGGGTGAGCAGTTCTTC.

A few counts support this clonotype. The genes are TRBV2 and TRBJ2-1, with D unresolved. Trimming shortened V by 5 bases and J by 9 bases, and 11 bases separated the two germline ends. Looked up from germline, CDR1 is SNHLY and CDR2 is FYNNEI. CDR3 length: 12 residues. Written as DNA, the CDR3 is TGTGCCAGCAGTCCCCAGTTGATTGAGCAGTTCTTC. It specifies CASSPQLIEQFF.

There are a few counts of this clonotype. V is TRBV12-3 or TRBV12-4 and J is TRBJ2-3; perhaps TRBD1 as D (7 bases). Trimming removed 2 bases at V and 12 bases at J, with 18 bases between. The CDR3 is 14 amino acids. The DNA of the CDR3 is TGTGCCAGCAGTTTAAACCCGGACAGGAGGGACCAGTATTTT. Translation: CASSLNPDRRDQYF.

This clonotype turned up a few times. The chain joins TRBV4-1 to TRBJ2-5; 9 bases map to TRBD2. This CDR3 contains 17 residues. After removal of 0 bases from V and 5 bases from J, the junction contained 10 bases not matched to a gene. Germline values: CDR1 MGHRA, CDR2 YSYEKL. In nucleotides, the CDR3 is TGCGCCAGCAGCCAAGATGGGCGGGGGGGCCGTAGGGAGACCCAGTACTTC. Protein sequence: CASSQDGRGGRRETQYF.